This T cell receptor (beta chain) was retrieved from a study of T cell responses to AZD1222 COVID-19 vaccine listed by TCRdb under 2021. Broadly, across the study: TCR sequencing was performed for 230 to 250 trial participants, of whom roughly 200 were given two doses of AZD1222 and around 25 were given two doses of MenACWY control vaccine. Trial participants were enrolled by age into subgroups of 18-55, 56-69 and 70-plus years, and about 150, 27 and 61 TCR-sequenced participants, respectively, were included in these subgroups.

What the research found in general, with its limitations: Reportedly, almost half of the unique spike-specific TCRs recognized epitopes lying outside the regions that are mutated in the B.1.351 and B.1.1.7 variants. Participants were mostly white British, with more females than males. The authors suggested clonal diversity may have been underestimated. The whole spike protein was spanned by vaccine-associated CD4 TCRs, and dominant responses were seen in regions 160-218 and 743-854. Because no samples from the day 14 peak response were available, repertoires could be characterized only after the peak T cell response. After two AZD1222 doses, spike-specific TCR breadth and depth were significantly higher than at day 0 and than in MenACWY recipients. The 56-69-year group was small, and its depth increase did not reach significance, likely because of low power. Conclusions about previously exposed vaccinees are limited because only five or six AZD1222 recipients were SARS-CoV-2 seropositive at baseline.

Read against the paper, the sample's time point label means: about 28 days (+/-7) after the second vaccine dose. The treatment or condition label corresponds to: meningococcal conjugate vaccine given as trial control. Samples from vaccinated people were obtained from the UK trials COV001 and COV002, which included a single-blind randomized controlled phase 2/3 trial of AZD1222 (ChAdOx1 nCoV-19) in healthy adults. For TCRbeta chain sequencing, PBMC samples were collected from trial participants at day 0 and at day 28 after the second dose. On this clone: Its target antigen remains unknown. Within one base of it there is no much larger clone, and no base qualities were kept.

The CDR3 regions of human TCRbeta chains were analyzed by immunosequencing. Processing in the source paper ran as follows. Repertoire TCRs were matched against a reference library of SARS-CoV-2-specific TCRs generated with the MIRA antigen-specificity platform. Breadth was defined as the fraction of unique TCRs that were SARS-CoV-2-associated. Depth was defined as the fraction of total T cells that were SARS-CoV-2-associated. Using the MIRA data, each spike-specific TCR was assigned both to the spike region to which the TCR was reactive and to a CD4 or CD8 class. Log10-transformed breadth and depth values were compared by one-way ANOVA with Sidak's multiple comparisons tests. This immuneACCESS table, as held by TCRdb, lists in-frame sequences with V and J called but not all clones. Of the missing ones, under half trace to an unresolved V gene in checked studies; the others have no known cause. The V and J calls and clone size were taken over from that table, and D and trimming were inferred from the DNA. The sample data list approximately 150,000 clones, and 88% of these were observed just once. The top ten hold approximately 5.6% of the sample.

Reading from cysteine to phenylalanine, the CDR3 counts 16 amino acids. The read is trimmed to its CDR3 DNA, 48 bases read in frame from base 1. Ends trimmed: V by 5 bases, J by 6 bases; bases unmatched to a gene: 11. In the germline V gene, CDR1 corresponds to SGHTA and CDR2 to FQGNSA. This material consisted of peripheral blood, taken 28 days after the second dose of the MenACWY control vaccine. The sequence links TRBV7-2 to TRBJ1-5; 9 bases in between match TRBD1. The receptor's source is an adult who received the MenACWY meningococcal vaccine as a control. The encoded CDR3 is CASSPPRTGDFQPQHF. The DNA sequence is TGTGCCAGCAGCCCCCCTCGGACAGGGGATTTTCAGCCCCAGCATTTT.